The 20 T cell receptor beta chains reported below all come from one sample, sequenced in a study of vaccination and CD4 T cells after COVID-19. The time point: late sampling 161 to 241 days after vaccination in three convalescent patients. The treatment here: roughly ten-day PBMC culture with coronavirus spike peptide pools or control peptides (ViraFEST assay). Antigen specificity for these receptors is unknown. The Oncomine TCR Beta short-read assay sequenced DNA from cultured CD4+ T cells. A single record per CDR3 protein comes from TCRdb applying MiXCR to the PCR reads. Counted here are 15,000 to 20,000 distinct CDR3 sequences, around 50% occurring once; the ten biggest clones make up about a sixth. The sample consisted of CD4+ T cells from blood, cultured in vitro, taken about 7 months after SARS-CoV-2 vaccination. These receptor sequences come from a human donor who had recovered from COVID-19.

This clonotype came up a few times. V and J are TRBV20-1 and TRBJ2-7, with 11 bases aligning to TRBD2. This CDR3 is built from 14 residues. V was pared by 6 bases and J by 5 bases, with 9 bases of the junction left unmatched. Looked up from germline, CDR1 is DFQATT and CDR2 is SNEGSKA (reference sequence). The CDR3 DNA reads TGCAGTGCCCGACTAGCGGGGACCTGGAACGAGCAGTACTTC. Translation: CSARLAGTWNEQYF.

CDR3 amino acids: CATSDRPPQWEQYF. The CDR3 region has the DNA TGTGCCACCAGTGACAGGCCGCCCCAATGGGAGCAGTACTTC. This chain joins TRBV24-1 and TRBJ2-7; D is undetermined. Trimming pared 4 bases from V and 7 bases from J, leaving 16 bases between. The V gene's germline CDR1 is KGHDR and CDR2 SFDVKD. This CDR3 is 14 amino acids long.

V and J are TRBV24-1 and TRBJ2-3; the D is unclear. V was pared by 0 bases and J by 4 bases, with 10 bases between. The CDR3 consists of 15 residues. Germline loops: CDR1 KGHDR, CDR2 SFDVKD. The CDR3 DNA reads TGTGCCACCAGTGATTTGGTGGTCGAATCAGATACGCAGTATTTT. Its translation is CATSDLVVESDTQYF.

Details on this clonotype: A clone one base away is much larger, so this may be a read error. CDR3 DNA sequence: TGCAGTGCTAAGTCCCCCCTGGGACAGGGGACCTACGAGCAGTACTTC. Residues: CSAKSPLGQGTYEQYF. The rearrangement links TRBV20-1 to TRBJ2-7; 10 positions match TRBD1. The CDR3 sequence is 16 residues long. The J segment lost 2 bases and the V segment lost 4 bases, leaving 11 bases of the junction unmatched. Germline V gives CDR1 DFQATT, CDR2 SNEGSKA (reference sequence).

This clonotype has only one observation. The rearrangement links TRBV7-9 to TRBJ2-5; D is uncertain. The CDR3 totals 13 residues. The germline V gene has CDR1 SEHNR and CDR2 FQNEAQ (reference sequence). Deletions cut 8 bases from V and 2 bases from J, with 12 bases between. CDR3 amino acids: CASGPYPQETQYF. The CDR3 coding sequence is TGTGCCAGCGGCCCCTACCCTCAAGAGACCCAGTACTTC.

CDR3 region: CASRDMNTEAFF. The CDR3 nucleotides read TGTGCCAGCAGAGATATGAACACTGAAGCTTTCTTT. This rearrangement joins TRBV7-9 to TRBJ1-1; D remains ambiguous. The ends were cut back, 6 bases at V and 0 bases at J, with 5 bases in the middle. This CDR3 is 12 amino acids long. Germline V gives CDR1 SEHNR, CDR2 FQNEAQ (reference sequence).

This clonotype has only one observation. The chain employs TRBV10-3 and TRBJ2-7; D may be TRBD2 (6 bases). The CDR3 has 15 amino acids. Germline values: CDR1 ENHRY, CDR2 SYGVKD. Between the trimmed V and J ends, which lost 3 bases and 6 bases, there was a span of 18 bases. Here the CDR3 DNA reads TGTGCCATCAGTGAATCGGGACTTAGCCCCAGCGAGCAGTACTTC. Residues: CAISESGLSPSEQYF.

This chain uses TRBV2 with TRBJ1-6, with D hard to call. V lost 10 bases and J lost 8, with 15 bases in between. Germline V gene lookup returns CDR1 SNHLY and CDR2 FYNNEI. The CDR3 runs 13 residues. CDR3 nucleotides: TGTGCCACCCTGGCGGAGGGTTATTCACCCCTCCACTTT. Protein sequence: CATLAEGYSPLHF.

The rearrangement links TRBV20-1 to TRBJ2-5; 7 bases are shared with TRBD1. The CDR3 contains 15 residues. Losses at the gene ends were 0 bases for V and 4 bases for J; bases not matched to a gene: 8. Germline V gene lookup returns CDR1 DFQATT and CDR2 SNEGSKA (reference sequence). The CDR3 loop reads CSARDGGRDRETQYF. DNA of the CDR3: TGCAGTGCTAGAGACGGCGGCCGGGACAGAGAGACCCAGTACTTC.

This clonotype came up once. This sequence joins TRBV7-2 and TRBJ1-2, with 10 bases matching TRBD1. This CDR3 spans 14 amino acids. Trimming took 1 base from V and 6 from J; bases not matched to a gene: 2. Per germline, CDR1 SGHTA and CDR2 FQGNSA. The CDR3 sequence: CASSLGGTGDGYTF. Here the CDR3 DNA reads TGTGCCAGCAGCTTAGGGGGGACAGGGGATGGCTACACCTTC. The complete variable domain, with remaining parts taken from reference TRBV7-2 and TRBJ1-2, reads GAGVSQSPSNKVTEKGKDVELRCDPISGHTALYWYRQSLGQGLEFLIYFQGNSAPDKSGLPSDRFSAERTGGSVSTLTIQRTQQEDSAVYLCASSLGGTGDGYTFGSGTRLTVV.

The CDR3 reads CASQRGAVQPQHF. In DNA form, the CDR3 reads TGTGCCTCCCAGAGGGGGGCGGTCCAGCCCCAGCATTTT. The genes are TRBV6-1 and TRBJ1-5, with a possible D match to TRBD1 (6 bases). This CDR3 has 13 amino acids. From germline, CDR1 is MNHNS and CDR2 SASEGT. Deletions cut 11 bases from V and 7 bases from J, with 18 bases between.

This clonotype was seen a handful of times. V is TRBV10-3 and J is TRBJ2-5, with 16 bases identical to TRBD2. V shed 10 bases and J 6 bases; nucleotides not matched to a gene: 8. Germline CDR1 and CDR2: ENHRY and SYGVKD. CDR3 length equals 15 residues. The CDR3 sequence: CASRGLAGGPKTQYF. As DNA, the CDR3 is TGTGCCAGCCGGGGACTAGCGGGAGGGCCGAAGACCCAGTACTTC.

The chain carries TRBV28 and TRBJ1-3; D call uncertain. The ends were cut back, 6 bases at V and 2 bases at J, with 14 bases in the middle. The CDR3 spans 15 residues. Germline-derived CDR1 and CDR2 are MDHEN and SYDVKM. The CDR3 region has the DNA TGTGCCAGCAGCCACATATCGGGGACTGGAAACACCATATATTTT. This codes for CASSHISGTGNTIYF.

The rearrangement joins TRBV6-1 to TRBJ1-2; unclear D gene. Germline-derived CDR1 and CDR2 are MNHNS and SASEGT. The CDR3 loop spans 12 amino acids. V dropped 5 bases and J dropped 7 bases, with 11 bases sitting between them. The CDR3 is CASSPLRGGYTF. The DNA of the CDR3 is TGTGCCAGCAGTCCATTGCGGGGTGGCTACACCTTC.

This clonotype was found once. The gene calls are TRBV7-3 and TRBJ2-5, with TRBD2 matching 13 bases. CDR3 length equals 18 residues. CDR1 and CDR2 (germline): SGHTA, FQGTGA. The junction had 5 bases not matched to a gene; V was cut back by 1 base and J by 0 bases. The CDR3: CASSLRGTSGTYQETQYF. CDR3 in DNA: TGTGCCAGCAGCTTAAGAGGGACTAGCGGGACGTACCAAGAGACCCAGTACTTC.

The rearrangement links TRBV10-3 to TRBJ2-3; D gene uncertain. V dropped 3 bases and J dropped 1 base, with 11 bases sitting between them. The CDR3 length is 15 residues. Looked up from germline, CDR1 is ENHRY and CDR2 is SYGVKD. CDR3 sequence: CAISDPSSGTDTQYF. DNA for the CDR3: TGTGCCATCAGTGACCCGAGCAGCGGCACAGATACGCAGTATTTT.

The J gene is TRBJ1-1, the V gene TRBV5-1, with a possible D match to TRBD1 (5 bases). The CDR3 runs 13 residues. The V gene's germline CDR1 is SGHRS and CDR2 YFSETQ. V was trimmed by 2 bases and J by 3 bases, leaving 8 bases between them. This CDR3 reads CASSLEQDTEAFF. Written as DNA, the CDR3 is TGCGCCAGCAGCTTAGAACAGGACACTGAAGCTTTCTTT.

The gene calls are TRBV6-1 and TRBJ2-1; D call uncertain. The CDR3 is 11 amino acids. Trimming took 6 bases from V and 11 from J, leaving 11 bases between them. Germline V lookup: CDR1 MNHNS, CDR2 SASEGT. Written as DNA, the CDR3 is TGTGCCAGCAGATCAGAGGTGAAGCAGTTCTTC. It translates to CASRSEVKQFF.

The genes are TRBV6-6 and TRBJ2-1; weak D call: TRBD1 (6 bases). The CDR3 loop spans 15 amino acids. V was clipped by 4 bases and J by 10 bases, with 20 bases between them. Looked up from germline, CDR1 is MNHNY and CDR2 is SVGAGI (reference sequence). The CDR3 sequence is CASSSQQGTPFEQFF. The DNA of the CDR3 is TGTGCCAGCAGTTCCCAACAGGGAACCCCTTTCGAGCAGTTCTTC.

The CDR3 DNA reads as TGTGCCAGCAGTGAAACGGGGACCCAAGAGACCCAGTACTTC. It yields the protein CASSETGTQETQYF. J is TRBJ2-5 and V is TRBV9, with D perhaps given as TRBD1 or TRBD2 (5 bases each). The CDR3 extends over 14 amino acids. Trimming pared 5 bases from V and 1 base from J, leaving 12 bases between. Germline V lookup: CDR1 SGDLS, CDR2 YYNGEE.